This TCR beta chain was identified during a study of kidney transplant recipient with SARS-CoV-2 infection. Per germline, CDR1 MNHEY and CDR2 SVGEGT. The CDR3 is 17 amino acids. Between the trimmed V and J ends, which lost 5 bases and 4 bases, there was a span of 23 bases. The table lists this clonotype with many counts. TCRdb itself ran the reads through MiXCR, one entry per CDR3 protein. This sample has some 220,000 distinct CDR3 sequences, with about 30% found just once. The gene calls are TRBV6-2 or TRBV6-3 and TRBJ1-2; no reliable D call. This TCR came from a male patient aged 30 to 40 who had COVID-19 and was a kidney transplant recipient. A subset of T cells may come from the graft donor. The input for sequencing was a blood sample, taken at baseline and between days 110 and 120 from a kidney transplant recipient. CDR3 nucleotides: TGTGCCAGCAGTATCGGGGTCTGCATCGGAAAGACCTATGGCTACACCTTC. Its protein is CASSIGVCIGKTYGYTF.